This T cell receptor beta chain was sequenced during a study of control samples from healthy donors and cancer patients. The method was immunoSEQ multiplex PCR; TCRdb's version includes in-frame clones alone and lacks a portion of them. The repertoire has over 100,000 clones, 90% of them found once; the top ten carry roughly 4.4%. Specimen: blood. The clonotype originates from a human donor in good health. The donor label of this sample is uncertain.

The CDR3, as DNA: TGTGCCAGCAGTGCCCCACAGCGGGGGGCCCCCGCCCAAGAGACCCAGTACTTC. It is translated as CASSAPQRGAPAQETQYF. The chain joins TRBV6-2 or TRBV6-3 to TRBJ2-5; 9 bases are shared with TRBD2. Trimming at V came to 5 bases and at J to 1 base, leaving 14 bases not matched to a gene. The CDR3 totals 18 residues. Germline V gene sequence: CDR1 MNHEY, CDR2 SVGEGT.